This T cell receptor (beta chain) was sequenced for a study of read filtering for tumor transcriptome and immune sequencing (dated by TCRdb to the early 2020s). Notes on the research overall: The cohort was composed of some 17 male and approximately 15 female patients, with a mean age of roughly 70 years and an age range of about 45 to 90. After DNase treatment, whole-transcriptome libraries were prepared using the TruSeq RNA Access Library Prep Kit. One of the main goals was to work out a read-filtering strategy for immune repertoire data, in particular whether clonotypes backed by only a single read should be removed. Per sample, about 4.05 to 10.27 million TCR-region mapped reads were obtained with IR-seq, compared with only roughly 80 to 1273 with RNA-seq. Using the same bone marrow samples, the study ran both targeted immune repertoire sequencing and bulk whole-transcriptome sequencing and then compared the TCR repertoires from each method. Under revised international staging, about 8 patients fell into R-ISS I, 15 or so into R-ISS II and about 7 into R-ISS III. Overall study outcomes, separate from this receptor: Single-read clonotypes made up roughly 82% of clonotypes but 3% to 4% of total reads in IR-seq, and just under 75% of clonotypes and 35% to 55% of reads in RNA-seq. The sorted CD138-negative fraction was a mixed bone marrow immune population, not purified T cells. Clonotypes were captured by IR-seq at much higher depth and more reliably than by RNA-seq, and smaller IR-seq throughput was sufficient for identification of most shared clonotypes. The correlation between IR-seq and RNA-seq shared clonotype proportions was increased by removal of single-read clonotypes.

This clonotype has a count of ten or more. This clone's antigen is unknown. Base qualities are not provided; no much larger clone lies one nucleotide away. Every patient had bone marrow sampled at the time of active disease. Ficoll-Hypaque density gradient centrifugation was used to isolate the bone marrow mononuclear cells. CD138-negative cells were obtained by negative selection after labeling with CD138 magnetic microbeads on a MACS separator, removing myeloma plasma cells. Flow cytometry on an Attune NxT with CD138 antibodies was used to check the purity of the isolated cells. Total RNA was extracted using TRIzol reagent and was quantified on a NanoDrop spectrophotometer. For each patient, paired RNA-seq and IR-seq were run on the CD138-negative bone marrow sample from that patient. Starting from roughly 370 ng RNA, TCR libraries were constructed with the Immunoverse kit using molecular barcoded adaptors that cover the alpha/delta and beta/gamma chains. TCR library preparation used the same RNA that went into transcriptome sequencing. An Illumina HiSeq 4000 with 2 x 150 cycles was used to sequence the TCR libraries. As for the authors' bioinformatics: MiXCR aligned TCR reads to human V, D, J and C references and assembled the aligned reads into CDR3 clonotypes, with quality filtering and error correction included. The tcR package in R was used to analyze clonotype counts and gene usage diversity. For inspection of raw mapping reads, RNA-seq reads were mapped by STAR aligner version 2.5.3a onto GRCh37 of the human genome. To test the effect of sequencing depth on detected clonotypes, IR-seq fastq files were randomly downsampled using Seqtk 1.3. In-frame beta chains were kept once TCRdb had trimmed the public reads at Q25 with fastp and called clones with MiXCR. Rows are unified per CDR3 protein, each entry keeping the most common DNA and genes. V and J calls and clone size were set by TCRdb, not the authors. Counted in this sample were roughly 130,000 distinct CDR3 sequences; 10% to 15% of them appeared once. The biggest ten clones account for around 10% of the sample.

Trimming costs V 3 bases and J 4 bases, and their ends lie 12 bases apart. CDR1 and CDR2 were assigned from the germline V gene as SGHVS and FQNEAQ. The CDR3, from cysteine to phenylalanine, totals 15 residues. Only the CDR3 portion is preserved as DNA: 45 bases, with reading frame beginning at the first base. This chain is built from TRBV7-8 and TRBJ2-2, with the D gene call left open. The clonotype comes from a donor at least 40 years old with multiple myeloma. The source material was a population of CD138-negative cells sorted from bone marrow. The intended sense of this specimen's cell subset or site label: bone marrow mononuclear cells depleted of CD138+ plasma/myeloma cells by negative magnetic selection. The DNA reads as follows: TGTGCCAGCAGCTTTGTCTCAGAGAGCACCGGGGAGCTGTTTTTT. Its coded protein is CASSFVSESTGELFF.